One and the same sample provided the 24 T cell receptor beta chains below, sequenced in a study of early T cells in non-severe SARS-CoV-2 infection. MiXCR was run by TCRdb on the 5' RACE reads, yielding one entry per CDR3 protein. The sample has about 100,000 distinct CDR3 sequences, 13% seen once; the top ten hold about 2.3%. The sample consisted of whole blood. The source of these receptors is an adult who was a healthcare worker with PCR-confirmed SARS-CoV-2 infection or an uninfected control (not recorded which).

Ten or more counts support this clonotype. The chain uses TRBV29-1 and TRBJ2-5; TRBD1 aligns across 7 bases. CDR3 length: 13 residues. Germline V gene lookup returns CDR1 SQVTM and CDR2 ANQGSEA. The trim removed 7 bases at V and 5 bases at J, leaving 10 bases unmatched. CDR3 in amino acids: CSAHRGWRETQYF. The CDR3 region has the DNA TGCAGCGCTCACAGGGGATGGAGGGAGACCCAGTACTTC.

The genes are TRBV11-3 and TRBJ2-1, with D perhaps TRBD1 (7 bases). Germline loops: CDR1 SGHNT, CDR2 YENEEA. V was shortened by 6 bases and J by 8 bases, with 26 bases between the two germline ends. CDR3 size: 17 residues. The CDR3 here is CASSTNSGQEGSYEQFF. CDR3 nucleotides: TGTGCCAGCAGTACGAATTCCGGACAGGAGGGTTCATATGAGCAGTTCTTC.

A few counts support this clonotype. This chain joins TRBV20-1 and TRBJ1-3; possibly TRBD1 for D (5 bases). The ends were cut back, 2 bases at V and 4 bases at J, with 9 bases in the middle. The germline CDR1 and CDR2 sequences are DFQATT and SNEGSKA (reference sequence). The CDR3 spans 13 residues. Here the CDR3 DNA reads TGCAGTGCTAGAAGGGCAGGGGGAAACACCATATATTTT. This encodes CSARRAGGNTIYF.

This clonotype occurred many times. This chain links TRBV6-1 with TRBJ1-1; no reliable D call. The CDR3 is 13 amino acids. The ends were cut back, 7 bases at V and 1 base at J, with 10 bases in the middle. Germline V gene lookup returns CDR1 MNHNS and CDR2 SASEGT. The CDR3, as DNA: TGTGCCAGCATCTATCGGCAGAACACTGAAGCTTTCTTT. It encodes CASIYRQNTEAFF.

This clonotype has a count of ten or more. The CDR3 region is CASSSLRGGVYF. CDR3 DNA: TGTGCCAGCAGTAGCCTTAGGGGGGGTGTGTACTTC. The V call is TRBV28, the J call TRBJ2-7; a weak D match, TRBD2 (7 bases). The CDR3 covers 12 residues. Trimming left V 5 bases short and J 12 bases short, with 17 bases between. Germline CDR1 MDHEN, CDR2 SYDVKM.

This clonotype was counted ten times or more. J is TRBJ1-4 and V is TRBV4-1, with D unclear. Germline-derived CDR1 and CDR2 are MGHRA and YSYEKL. V lost 2 bases to trimming and J lost 4 bases, with 17 bases between them. This CDR3 is 17 amino acids long. CDR3: CASSQSDPSLYNEKLFF. The CDR3 bases are TGCGCCAGCAGCCAATCGGACCCATCCCTTTATAATGAAAAACTGTTTTTT.

This clonotype was seen just once. This sequence joins TRBV27 and TRBJ2-1, with a possible D match to TRBD2 (5 bases). Looked up from germline, CDR1 is MNHEY and CDR2 is SMNVEV (reference sequence). V shed 1 base and J shed 8 bases, with 12 bases lying between them. This CDR3 has 14 amino acids. CDR3 coding DNA: TGTGCCAGCAGTTTATTGGTGCCGGAGGATGAGCAGTTCTTC. Its protein product is CASSLLVPEDEQFF.

This chain connects TRBV4-2 to TRBJ2-7; 7 nucleotides agree with TRBD2. Looked up from germline, CDR1 is LGHNA and CDR2 is YNFKEQ. The ends lost 3 bases at V and 2 bases at J; junction bases unmatched: 1. The CDR3 sequence is 13 residues long. The CDR3 bases are TGTGCCAGCAGCCAGGGGGGGGCCTACGAGCAGTACTTC. Amino acids: CASSQGGAYEQYF.

This chain joins TRBV7-3 and TRBJ2-2; 7 nucleotides agree with TRBD1. CDR3 length: 13 amino acids. Unmatched junction bases numbered 2, after V lost 4 bases and J lost 6 bases. CDR1 and CDR2 from the germline V gene are SGHTA and FQGTGA. The DNA for the CDR3 is TGTGCCAGCAGCTCGAGGGGGCCCGGGGAGCTGTTTTTT. Translation: CASSSRGPGELFF. Looking up the rest from reference TRBV7-3 and TRBJ2-2 gives the full variable domain: GAGVSQTPSNKVTEKGKYVELRCDPISGHTALYWYRQSLGQGPEFLIYFQGTGAADDSGLPNDRFFAVRPEGSVSTLKIQRTERGDSAVYLCASSSRGPGELFFGEGSRLTVL.

Turning to this clonotype: A much larger clone is a single base away; this may be a read error. The V gene is TRBV28, the J gene TRBJ1-1, with TRBD1 as a possible D gene (5 bases). V was cut by 10 bases and J by 1 base, with 7 bases left in between. This CDR3 has 11 residues. Germline V gene sequence: CDR1 MDHEN, CDR2 SYDVKM. CDR3 amino acids: CANRRNTEAFF. The CDR3 DNA sequence: TGTGCCAACAGGCGGAACACTGAAGCTTTCTTT.

The chain has TRBV20-1 and TRBJ1-2, with 7 nucleotides matching TRBD1. The CDR3 totals 14 residues. V gave up 5 bases and J gave up 4 bases; unmatched junction bases: 10. Germline V lookup: CDR1 DFQATT, CDR2 SNEGSKA (reference sequence). CDR3 nucleotides: TGCAGTGCTCTGACCGGGACAGCTGTCTATGGCTACACCTTC. This sequence encodes CSALTGTAVYGYTF.

The chain recombines TRBV7-9 with TRBJ2-2; the D gene is possibly TRBD2 (6 bases). V was cut by 6 bases and J by 4 bases, with 6 bases left in between. Germline V lookup: CDR1 SEHNR, CDR2 FQNEAQ (reference sequence). The CDR3 sequence is 12 residues long. DNA of the CDR3: TGTGCCAGCAGGCGGGGCACCGGGGAGCTGTTTTTT. Translation gives CASRRGTGELFF.

This clonotype was observed many times. J is TRBJ2-7 and V is TRBV20-1; 7 bases line up with TRBD1. Germline V gene sequence: CDR1 DFQATT, CDR2 SNEGSKA (reference sequence). With 5 bases clipped from V and 0 bases from J, the junction kept 7 bases outside the gene matches. The CDR3 length is 14 residues. The CDR3 sequence is CSAEPRTGSYEQYF. The CDR3 nucleotides are TGCAGTGCTGAGCCCCGGACAGGCTCCTACGAGCAGTACTTC.

The chain couples TRBV6-2 or TRBV6-3 to TRBJ2-7; D is ambiguous. The CDR3 runs 15 residues. V was trimmed by 2 bases and J by 6 bases, leaving 17 bases between them. Germline V CDR1 and CDR2: MNHEY, SVGEGT. The CDR3: CASSYGVSTPGEQYF. The CDR3 nucleotides read TGTGCCAGCAGTTACGGCGTCAGCACACCTGGCGAGCAGTACTTC.

As for this clonotype: Since a much larger clone is just one base distant, this may be a read error. The V call is TRBV2, the J call TRBJ2-2; D is ambiguous. Germline values: CDR1 SNHLY, CDR2 FYNNEI. This CDR3 has 15 residues. This chain's CDR3 is CTSSARPDGTGELFF. CDR3 DNA sequence: TGTACCAGCAGCGCGCGGCCGGACGGGACCGGGGAGCTGTTTTTT.

This clonotype was observed a handful of times. The genes are TRBV12-3 or TRBV12-4 and TRBJ1-2, with 7 bases aligning to TRBD1. The CDR3 loop spans 15 amino acids. V shed 5 bases, J shed 4 bases, and the junction held 10 bases outside the gene matches. CDR3 protein: CASSPRTGVGYGYTF. DNA for the CDR3: TGTGCCAGCAGTCCGCGGACAGGAGTTGGCTATGGCTACACCTTC.

V gene TRBV28 combines with J gene TRBJ1-1; possible D gene TRBD1, 6 bases. The germline V gene encodes CDR1 MDHEN and CDR2 SYDVKM. Between the trimmed V and J ends, which lost 6 bases and 11 bases, there was a span of 16 bases. This CDR3 has 12 amino acids. Written as DNA, the CDR3 is TGTGCCAGCAGCCGCGGGGGCGTCGGGGCTTTCTTT. Protein: CASSRGGVGAFF.

This clonotype was detected only a few times. The rearrangement joins TRBV20-1 to TRBJ2-5; 9 nucleotides agree with TRBD2. Germline CDR1 is DFQATT and CDR2 is SNEGSKA (reference sequence). The CDR3 sequence is 17 residues long. Trimming removed 0 bases from V and 5 bases from J; junction bases left unmatched: 13. CDR3 sequence reads: CSARDLLIAGDWETQYF. In DNA, the CDR3 is TGCAGTGCTAGAGATCTGTTGATAGCGGGGGACTGGGAGACCCAGTACTTC.

This chain joins TRBV28 and TRBJ2-5, with D tentatively TRBD2 (6 bases). The CDR3 is made up of 18 amino acids. Germline lookup yields CDR1 MDHEN and CDR2 SYDVKM. Trimming stripped 6 bases from V and 7 bases from J, with 30 bases between. The CDR3 spells CASSLGLRGELPRRTQYF. The CDR3 DNA reads TGTGCCAGCAGCCTGGGGCTACGCGGGGAGCTCCCTCGCCGGACCCAGTACTTC.

This clonotype was observed at least ten times. The chain has TRBV4-2 and TRBJ2-6; either TRBD1 or TRBD2 may supply D (5 bases each). This CDR3 has 15 amino acids. Germline V gene lookup returns CDR1 LGHNA and CDR2 YNFKEQ. V was cut by 4 bases and J by 0 bases, with 7 bases left in between. The CDR3 here is CASSRDLSGANVLTF. The CDR3 DNA follows: TGTGCCAGCAGCCGGGACCTCTCTGGGGCCAACGTCCTGACTTTC.

The CDR3, as DNA: TGTGCCACCAGCAGGGCTCCAGAGGCCGAAGAGACCCAGTACTTC. Amino acids: CATSRAPEAEETQYF. This chain joins TRBV15 and TRBJ2-5; D is unclear. This CDR3 comprises 15 residues. From germline, CDR1 is LNHNV and CDR2 YYDKDF (reference sequence). With 3 bases removed from V and 3 bases from J, the gap between germline ends came to 14 bases.

This clonotype appeared many times. J is TRBJ1-1 and V is TRBV28; 7 bases align to TRBD1. Germline loops: CDR1 MDHEN, CDR2 SYDVKM. The CDR3 has 16 residues. Trimming removed 5 bases from V and 5 bases from J; junction bases left unmatched: 14. For the CDR3, the DNA is TGTGCCAGCAGTCCCCGCGGGGAGGGGGCAGGAACTGAAGCTTTCTTT. It translates to CASSPRGEGAGTEAFF.

V is TRBV5-1 and J is TRBJ2-3; maybe TRBD2 (5 bases). Germline V gene data show CDR1 as SGHRS and CDR2 as YFSETQ. Trimming took off 3 bases at V and 4 bases at J, with 18 bases between the two ends. The CDR3 consists of 16 residues. The CDR3 sequence: CASSSVRASRADTQYF. The CDR3 DNA reads TGCGCCAGCAGCTCCGTTAGGGCTAGCCGGGCAGATACGCAGTATTTT.

This clonotype was observed at least ten times. The rearrangement uses TRBV11-2 and TRBJ2-2; D might be TRBD1 (6 bases). This CDR3 is built from 16 residues. Germline assignment: CDR1 SGHAT and CDR2 FQNNGV. The ends were cut back, 5 bases at V and 0 bases at J, with 13 bases in the middle. This chain's CDR3 is CASSENRVTNTGELFF. CDR3 bases: TGTGCCAGCAGCGAAAACAGGGTCACGAACACCGGGGAGCTGTTTTTT.